The 7 T cell receptor beta chains reported below all come from one sample, sequenced in a study of blood T cell repertoires in COVID-19. TCRdb's copy holds only in-frame clones and misses some; the assay was immunoSEQ multiplex PCR. The sample lists 300,000 to 400,000 clones; more than 70% were seen once. The sequencing sample was made of peripheral blood. These receptors all stem from a woman aged 55-69 years with COVID-19, enrolled during active disease.

This sequence joins TRBV5-5 and TRBJ2-7, with 8 bases aligning to TRBD1. The CDR3 extends over 15 amino acids. V lost 4 bases to trimming and J lost 9 bases; unmatched junction nucleotides: 15. Germline values: CDR1 SGHKS, CDR2 YYEKEE (reference sequence). CDR3 nucleotide sequence: TGTGCCAGCAGCCCGGGCCCCGGGACAGGAGTGAGGCAGTACTTC. Its protein product is CASSPGPGTGVRQYF.

This chain's CDR3 is CASSLVGTGDTGELFF. The CDR3 nucleotides are TGTGCCAGCAGCTTAGTTGGGACAGGGGATACCGGGGAGCTGTTTTTT. V usage is TRBV7-8 and J usage is TRBJ2-2, with TRBD1 identical over 10 bases. This CDR3 comprises 16 residues. The V gene end was trimmed by 1 base and the J gene end by 5 bases; junction bases not matched to a gene: 4. CDR1 SGHVS and CDR2 FQNEAQ come from the germline V gene.

This chain connects TRBV27 to TRBJ2-3, with 9 bases matching TRBD1. The CDR3 is 17 amino acids. Germline CDR1 is MNHEY and CDR2 is SMNVEV (reference sequence). V lost 3 bases and J lost 1; bases outside the gene matches: 8. The CDR3 nucleotides read TGTGCCAGCAGTTTTCTTGCCGGGACAGGGCGCACAGATACGCAGTATTTT. This encodes CASSFLAGTGRTDTQYF.

About this clone itself: This specimen includes other DNA sequences encoding the same CDR3. V usage is TRBV5-1 and J usage is TRBJ2-2; 8 bases are a match to TRBD1. This CDR3 has 14 amino acids. CDR1 is SGHRS, CDR2 YFSETQ, per germline. With V trimmed by 8 bases and J by 4 bases, 7 bases remained unmatched. CDR3 nucleotide sequence: TGCGCCAGTTCAGGACAGGGAGGCACCGGGGAGCTGTTTTTT. As protein: CASSGQGGTGELFF.

The chain recombines TRBV2 with TRBJ1-6, with D uncertain. V was trimmed by 3 bases and J by 7 bases, leaving 7 bases between them. This CDR3 comprises 13 residues. Germline V lookup: CDR1 SNHLY, CDR2 FYNNEI. The DNA of the CDR3 is TGTGCCAGCAGTGAGAACAAGAATTCACCCCTCCACTTT. Translating gives CASSENKNSPLHF. Based on the CDR3 plus reference TRBV2 and TRBJ1-6, the full variable domain is EPEVTQTPSHQVTQMGQEVILRCVPISNHLYFYWYRQILGQKVEFLVSFYNNEISEKSEIFDDQFSVERPDGSNFTLKIRSTKLEDSAMYFCASSENKNSPLHFGNGTRLTVT.

This clone appeared a single time. The V call is TRBV9, the J call TRBJ2-1; 10 bases are shared with TRBD2. The junction had 5 bases not matched to a gene; V was cut back by 0 bases and J by 8 bases. Germline V gives CDR1 SGDLS, CDR2 YYNGEE. This CDR3 spans 15 amino acids. The CDR3 bases are TGTGCCAGCAGCGTAGCAGGGACTAGCGCATATGAGCAGTTCTTC. Protein sequence: CASSVAGTSAYEQFF.

The chain is built from TRBV19 and TRBJ1-1; unclear D gene. The V end was cut by 1 base, the J end by 4 bases, with 10 bases between. The germline gives CDR1 LNHDA, CDR2 SQIVND (reference sequence). The length of the CDR3 is 14 residues. This CDR3 is CASSIAVRGTEAFF. For the CDR3, the DNA is TGTGCCAGTAGTATAGCGGTCCGCGGCACTGAAGCTTTCTTT.